This T cell receptor beta chain was profiled in a study of high-grade serous ovarian cancer treatment subgroups. Tumor samples were taken before definitive surgery or chemotherapy. Profiling relied on immunoSEQ multiplex PCR, and the TCRdb table lists in-frame clones only, not all of them. The sample shows about 40,000 clones, 70% to 80% of them seen only once. Comments on this clone: Its cognate antigen is unknown.

Germline values: CDR1 LGHNA, CDR2 YSLEER. The J segment lost 3 bases and the V segment lost 1 base, leaving 5 bases of the junction unmatched. This CDR3 contains 16 residues. Study-wide findings and caveats: TCR clonal relatedness correlated positively with neoantigen level. Different patients shared almost no repertoire; same-patient tumors shared about 0.1 to 0.8.

Input material: tumor tissue. The receptor comes from a human donor with high-grade serous ovarian cancer. J is TRBJ1-3 and V is TRBV4-3; 8 bases align to TRBD1. CDR3 protein: CASSQGAGGFGNTIYF. The CDR3 region has the DNA TGCGCCAGCAGCCAAGGAGCAGGGGGCTTTGGAAACACCATATATTTT.